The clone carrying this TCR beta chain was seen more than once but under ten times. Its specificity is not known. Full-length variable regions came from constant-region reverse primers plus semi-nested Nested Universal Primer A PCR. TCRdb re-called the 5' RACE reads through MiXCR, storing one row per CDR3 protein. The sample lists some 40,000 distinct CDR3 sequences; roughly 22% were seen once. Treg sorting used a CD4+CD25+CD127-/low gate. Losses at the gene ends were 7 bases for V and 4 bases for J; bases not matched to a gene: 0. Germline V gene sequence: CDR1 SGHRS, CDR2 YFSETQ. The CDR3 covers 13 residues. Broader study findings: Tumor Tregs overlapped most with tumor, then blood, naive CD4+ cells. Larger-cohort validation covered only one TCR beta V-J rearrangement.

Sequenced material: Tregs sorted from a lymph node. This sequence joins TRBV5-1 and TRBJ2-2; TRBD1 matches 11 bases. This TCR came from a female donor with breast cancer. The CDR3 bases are TGCGCCAGCGGACAGGGGGCCACCGGGGAGCTGTTTTTT. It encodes CASGQGATGELFF. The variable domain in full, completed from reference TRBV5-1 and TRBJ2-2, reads KAGVTQTPRYLIKTRGQQVTLSCSPISGHRSVSWYQQTPGQGLQFLFEYFSETQRNKGNFPGRFSGRQFSNSRSEMNVSTLELGDSALYLCASGQGATGELFFGEGSRLTVL.